One sample yielded the 8 T cell receptor beta chains listed below, sequenced in a study of CD8 T cells in ankylosing spondylitis. TCRdb processed the 5' RACE reads anew with MiXCR; each CDR3 protein has one entry. The table includes roughly 140,000 distinct CDR3 sequences, approximately 48% detected once. Source material: synovial fluid, either unsorted or a sorted T cell fraction (not recorded which). Receptor source: a male donor with ankylosing spondylitis.

This clonotype appeared once. The J gene is TRBJ2-1, the V gene TRBV4-2, with 10 positions matching TRBD2. With 5 bases clipped from V and 0 bases from J, the junction kept 7 bases outside the gene matches. The CDR3 length is 17 residues. Germline CDR1 LGHNA, CDR2 YNFKEQ. As DNA, the CDR3 is TGTGCCAGCAGCAAAAGAGCGGGGGGGCCCTCCTACAATGAGCAGTTCTTC. Protein: CASSKRAGGPSYNEQFF.

This clonotype came up a few times. The chain has TRBV10-3 and TRBJ2-7, with a possible D match to TRBD1 (6 bases). With 5 bases removed from V and 2 bases from J, the gap between germline ends came to 16 bases. This CDR3 contains 15 residues. Germline CDR1 ENHRY, CDR2 SYGVKD. The CDR3, as DNA: TGTGCCATCAGTTGGCAGGGGCGACCCACCTACGAGCAGTACTTC. Its translation: CAISWQGRPTYEQYF.

This clonotype came up a few times. This chain links TRBV18 with TRBJ2-7, with D perhaps being TRBD1 or TRBD2 (6 bases each). The CDR3 length is 14 residues. CDR1 KGHSH and CDR2 LQKENI come from the germline V gene. Trimming left V 3 bases short and J 3 bases short, with 12 bases between. Here the CDR3 DNA reads TGTGCCAGCTCACCTCGCGGAGGGGGCTACGAGCAGTACTTC. Encoded protein: CASSPRGGGYEQYF.

The chain recombines TRBV20-1 with TRBJ2-7, with TRBD1 matching 8 bases. Germline CDR1 reads DFQATT; CDR2 reads SNEGSKA (reference sequence). The CDR3 is 14 residues long. V was pared by 6 bases and J by 2 bases, with 9 bases of the junction left unmatched. Here the CDR3 DNA reads TGCAGTGCCCGAACCGACAGGGGCCCCTACGAGCAGTACTTC. This translates into CSARTDRGPYEQYF.

The V and J genes are TRBV12-3 or TRBV12-4 and TRBJ2-2; the D gene is possibly TRBD1 (5 bases). Trimming left V 4 bases short and J 5 bases short, with 20 bases between. The CDR3 loop spans 17 amino acids. CDR3: CASSYPTELQPTGELFF. For the CDR3, the DNA is TGTGCCAGCAGTTACCCGACAGAATTGCAACCAACCGGGGAGCTGTTTTTT.

This chain connects TRBV19 to TRBJ1-4; D ambiguous. Germline CDR1 reads LNHDA; CDR2 reads SQIVND (reference sequence). Trimming pared 3 bases from V and 7 bases from J, leaving 15 bases between. The CDR3 is 15 residues long. CDR3 coding DNA: TGTGCCAGTAGTATGACGGTACCTCTAGGTGAAAAACTGTTTTTT. The encoded protein is CASSMTVPLGEKLFF.

This clonotype was picked up a small number of times. The rearrangement uses TRBV4-1 and TRBJ2-1, with 9 bases that match TRBD2. The germline V gene has CDR1 MGHRA and CDR2 YSYEKL. V lost 0 bases, J lost 8 bases, and 5 bases stayed unmatched. The CDR3 consists of 15 residues. DNA for the CDR3: TGCGCCAGCAGCCAAGACGCGGGAGGGCCCTATGAGCAGTTCTTC. As protein: CASSQDAGGPYEQFF.

This rearrangement joins TRBV5-6 to TRBJ2-3; TRBD1 is a possible D gene (8 bases). V was cut by 1 base and J by 0 bases, with 12 bases left in between. The CDR3 contains 16 residues. Germline-derived CDR1 and CDR2 are SGHDT and YYEEEE. The CDR3: CASSLSGTGSTDTQYF. The DNA of the CDR3 is TGTGCCAGCAGCTTGAGCGGGACAGGAAGCACAGATACGCAGTATTTT.